This T cell receptor (beta chain) was captured in a study of T cell changes during pregnancy in multiple sclerosis. Some clones are missing from TCRdb's copy, which holds only in-frame ones; the method was immunoSEQ multiplex PCR. The profile covers just over 90,000 clones, with 91% appearing a single time and less than 2% taken by the ten largest. The source material was peripheral blood, sampled after pregnancy. This receptor was identified in a female donor in good health, enrolled as a control in a pregnancy study.

CDR3 in amino acids: CASNSPPGADTQYF. CDR3 nucleotides: TGTGCCAGCAACTCCCCTCCGGGGGCAGATACGCAGTATTTT. The chain recombines TRBV28 with TRBJ2-3; perhaps TRBD2 as D (6 bases). The germline V and J ends were trimmed by 7 bases and 4 bases, with 15 bases remaining between them. The length of the CDR3 is 14 residues. Germline CDR1 and CDR2: MDHEN and SYDVKM.